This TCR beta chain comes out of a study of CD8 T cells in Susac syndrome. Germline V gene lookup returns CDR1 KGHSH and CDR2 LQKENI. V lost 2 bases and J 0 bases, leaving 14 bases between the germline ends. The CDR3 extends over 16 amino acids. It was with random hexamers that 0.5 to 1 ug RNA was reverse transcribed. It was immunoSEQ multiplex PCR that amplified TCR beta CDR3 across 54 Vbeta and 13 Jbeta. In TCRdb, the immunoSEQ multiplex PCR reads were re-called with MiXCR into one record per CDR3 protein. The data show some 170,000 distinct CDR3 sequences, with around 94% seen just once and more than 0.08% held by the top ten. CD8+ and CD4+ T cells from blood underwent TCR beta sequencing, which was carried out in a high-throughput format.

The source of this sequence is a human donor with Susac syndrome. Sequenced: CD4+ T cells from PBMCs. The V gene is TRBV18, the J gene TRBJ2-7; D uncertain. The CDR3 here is CASSPFVGYSSYEQYF. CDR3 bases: TGTGCCAGCTCACCATTTGTAGGATATAGCTCCTACGAGCAGTACTTC.